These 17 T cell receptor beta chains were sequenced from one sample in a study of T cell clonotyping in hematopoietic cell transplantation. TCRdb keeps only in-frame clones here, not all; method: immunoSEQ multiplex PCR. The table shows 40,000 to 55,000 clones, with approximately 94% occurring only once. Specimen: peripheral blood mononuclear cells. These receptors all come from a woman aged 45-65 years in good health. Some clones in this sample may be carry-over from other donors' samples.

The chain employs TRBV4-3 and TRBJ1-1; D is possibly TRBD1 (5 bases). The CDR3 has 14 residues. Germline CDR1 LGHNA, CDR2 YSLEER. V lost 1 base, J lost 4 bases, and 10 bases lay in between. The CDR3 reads CASSQAGGGTEAFF. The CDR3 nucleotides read TGCGCCAGCAGCCAAGCGGGGGGGGGCACTGAAGCTTTCTTT.

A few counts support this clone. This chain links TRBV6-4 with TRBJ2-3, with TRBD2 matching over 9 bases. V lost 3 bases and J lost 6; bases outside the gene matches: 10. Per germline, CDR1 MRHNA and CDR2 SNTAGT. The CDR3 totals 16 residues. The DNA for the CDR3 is TGTGCCAGCAGTGAATCGGTCGCGGGGGGGCTGGATACGCAGTATTTT. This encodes CASSESVAGGLDTQYF.

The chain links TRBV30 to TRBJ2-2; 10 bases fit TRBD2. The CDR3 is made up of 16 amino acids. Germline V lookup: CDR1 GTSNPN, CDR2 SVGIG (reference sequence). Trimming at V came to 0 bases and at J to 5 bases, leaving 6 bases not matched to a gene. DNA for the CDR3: TGTGCCTGGAGTGTACGAGCGGGGGGGAGAACCGGGGAGCTGTTTTTT. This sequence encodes CAWSVRAGGRTGELFF.

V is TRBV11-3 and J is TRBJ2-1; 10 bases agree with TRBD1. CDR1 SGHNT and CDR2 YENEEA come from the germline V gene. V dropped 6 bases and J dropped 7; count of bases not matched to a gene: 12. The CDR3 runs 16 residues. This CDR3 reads CASSPIRTGGGNEQFF. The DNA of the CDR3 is TGTGCCAGCAGTCCCATACGGACAGGGGGGGGAAATGAGCAGTTCTTC.

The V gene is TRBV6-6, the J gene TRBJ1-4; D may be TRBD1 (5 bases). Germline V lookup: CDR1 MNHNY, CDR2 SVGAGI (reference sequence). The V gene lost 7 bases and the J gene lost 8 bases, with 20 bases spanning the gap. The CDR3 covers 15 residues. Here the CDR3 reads CASTPTVSPFEKLFF. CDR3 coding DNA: TGTGCCAGCACCCCGACAGTAAGCCCCTTCGAAAAACTGTTTTTT.

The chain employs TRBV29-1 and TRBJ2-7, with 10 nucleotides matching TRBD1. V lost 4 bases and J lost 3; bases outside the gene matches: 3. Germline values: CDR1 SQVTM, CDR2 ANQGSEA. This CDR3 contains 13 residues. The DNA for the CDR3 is TGCAGCGTTGTAAGGGACAGGGGCTACGAGCAGTACTTC. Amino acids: CSVVRDRGYEQYF.

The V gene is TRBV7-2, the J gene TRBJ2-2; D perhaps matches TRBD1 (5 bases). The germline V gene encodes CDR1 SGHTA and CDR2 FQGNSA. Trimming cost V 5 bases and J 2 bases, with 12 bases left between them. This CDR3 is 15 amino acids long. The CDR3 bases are TGTGCCAGCAGCCCCCTAGGGGCCAACACCGGGGAGCTGTTTTTT. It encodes CASSPLGANTGELFF.

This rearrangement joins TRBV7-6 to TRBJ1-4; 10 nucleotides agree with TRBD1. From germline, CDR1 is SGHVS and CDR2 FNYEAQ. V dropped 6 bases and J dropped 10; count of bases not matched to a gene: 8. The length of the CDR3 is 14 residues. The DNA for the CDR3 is TGTGCCAGCAGTTGGACAGGGGGTCTAGGAAAACTGTTTTTT. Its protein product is CASSWTGGLGKLFF.

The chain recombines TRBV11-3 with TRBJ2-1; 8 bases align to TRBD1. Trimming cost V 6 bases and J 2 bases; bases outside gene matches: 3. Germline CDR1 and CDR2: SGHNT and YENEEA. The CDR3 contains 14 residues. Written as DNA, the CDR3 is TGTGCCAGCAGTTTACAGGGGGCCTACAATGAGCAGTTCTTC. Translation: CASSLQGAYNEQFF.

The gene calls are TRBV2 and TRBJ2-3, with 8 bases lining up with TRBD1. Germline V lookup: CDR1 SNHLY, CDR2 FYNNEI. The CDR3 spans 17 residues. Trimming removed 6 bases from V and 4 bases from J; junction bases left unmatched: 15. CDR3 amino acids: CASRGHGQGVLSDTQYF. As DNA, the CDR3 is TGTGCCAGCAGAGGGCACGGACAGGGAGTTTTATCAGATACGCAGTATTTT.

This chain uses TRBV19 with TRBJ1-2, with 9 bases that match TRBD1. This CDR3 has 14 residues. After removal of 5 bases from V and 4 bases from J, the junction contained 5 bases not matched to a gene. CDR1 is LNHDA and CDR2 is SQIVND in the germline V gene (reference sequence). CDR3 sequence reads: CASSRDRDAYGYTF. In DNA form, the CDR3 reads TGTGCCAGTAGTCGGGACAGGGACGCCTATGGCTACACCTTC.

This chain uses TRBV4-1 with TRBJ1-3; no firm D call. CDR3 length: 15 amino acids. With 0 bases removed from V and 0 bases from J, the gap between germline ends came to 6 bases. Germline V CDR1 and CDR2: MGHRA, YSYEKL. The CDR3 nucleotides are TGCGCCAGCAGCCAAGATGGGCTCTCTGGAAACACCATATATTTT. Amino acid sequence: CASSQDGLSGNTIYF.

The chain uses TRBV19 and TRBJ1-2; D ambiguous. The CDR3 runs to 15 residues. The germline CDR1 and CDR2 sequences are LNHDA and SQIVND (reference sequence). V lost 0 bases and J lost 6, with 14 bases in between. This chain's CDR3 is CASSIEEGAADGYTF. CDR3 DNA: TGTGCCAGTAGTATAGAGGAAGGAGCGGCGGATGGCTACACCTTC.

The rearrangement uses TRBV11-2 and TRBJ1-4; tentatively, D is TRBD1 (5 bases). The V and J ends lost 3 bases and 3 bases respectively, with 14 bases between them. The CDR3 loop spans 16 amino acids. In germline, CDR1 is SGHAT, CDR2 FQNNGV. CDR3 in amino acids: CASSLGLRGANEKLFF. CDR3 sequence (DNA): TGTGCCAGCAGCTTGGGACTTAGGGGTGCTAATGAAAAACTGTTTTTT.

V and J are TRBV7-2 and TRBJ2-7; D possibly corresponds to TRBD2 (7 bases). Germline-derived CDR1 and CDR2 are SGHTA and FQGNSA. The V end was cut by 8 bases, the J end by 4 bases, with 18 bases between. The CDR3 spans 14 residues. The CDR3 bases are TGTGCCAGCGGGAGGGGACCAGGGGAGTACGAGCAGTACTTC. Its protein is CASGRGPGEYEQYF.

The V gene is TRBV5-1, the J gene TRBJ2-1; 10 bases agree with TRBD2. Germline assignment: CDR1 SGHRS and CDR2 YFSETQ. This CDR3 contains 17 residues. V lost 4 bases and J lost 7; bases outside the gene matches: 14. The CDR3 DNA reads TGCGCCAGCAGCGCCCGGACTAGCGGAGTCTTGCGGAATGAGCAGTTCTTC. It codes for CASSARTSGVLRNEQFF.

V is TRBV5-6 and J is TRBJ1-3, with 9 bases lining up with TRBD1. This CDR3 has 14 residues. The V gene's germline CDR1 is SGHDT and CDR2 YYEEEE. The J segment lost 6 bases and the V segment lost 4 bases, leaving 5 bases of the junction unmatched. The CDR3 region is CASSPGTGINTIYF. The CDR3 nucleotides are TGTGCCAGCAGCCCCGGGACAGGGATAAACACCATATATTTT.